The 21 T cell receptor beta chains in this list originate from one sample, sequenced in a study of PD-1 blockade in mismatch repair-deficient tumors. Profiling relied on immunoSEQ multiplex PCR, and the TCRdb table lists in-frame clones only, not all of them. The sample records roughly 70,000 clones, around 80% being singletons. Sequenced here: peripheral blood, sampled 2 weeks after starting pembrolizumab. The source of these receptors is an adult with mismatch repair-deficient cancer.

This clone was recorded a few times. The chain uses TRBV27 and TRBJ1-2, with TRBD1 identical over 7 bases. The germline V gene has CDR1 MNHEY and CDR2 SMNVEV (reference sequence). V was pared by 5 bases and J by 2 bases, with 8 bases of the junction left unmatched. The CDR3 is 15 residues long. The CDR3 DNA follows: TGTGCCAGCAGTCCATATGACAGGGCGAACTATGGCTACACCTTC. It is translated as CASSPYDRANYGYTF.

The chain carries TRBV6-1 and TRBJ1-5; D is perhaps TRBD1 (5 bases). The CDR3 loop spans 12 amino acids. Germline lookup yields CDR1 MNHNS and CDR2 SASEGT. The V gene lost 6 bases and the J gene lost 4 bases, with 7 bases spanning the gap. CDR3 amino acids: CASSDRNQPQHF. In nucleotides, the CDR3 is TGTGCCAGCAGCGACAGAAATCAGCCCCAGCATTTT.

This chain joins TRBV30 and TRBJ1-1; 10 bases fit TRBD1. CDR1 and CDR2 from the germline V gene are GTSNPN and SVGIG (reference sequence). The V gene end was trimmed by 4 bases and the J gene end by 8 bases; junction bases not matched to a gene: 7. The CDR3 contains 13 residues. The CDR3 reads CAWTDRGNVEAFF. For the CDR3, the DNA is TGTGCCTGGACGGACAGGGGGAACGTAGAAGCTTTCTTT.

In DNA, the CDR3 is TGTGCCAGCAGGCGACAGGGGGAGGAGGAGACCCAGTACTTC. This translates into CASRRQGEEETQYF. The chain has TRBV2 and TRBJ2-5; 9 bases match TRBD1. The CDR3 spans 14 residues. In germline, CDR1 is SNHLY, CDR2 FYNNEI. Trimming took 6 bases from V and 5 from J; bases not matched to a gene: 7.

Note on this clone: This sample also contains other DNA sequences that code for the same CDR3. V is TRBV5-1 and J is TRBJ2-5; 13 bases are shared with TRBD2. Germline V gene sequence: CDR1 SGHRS, CDR2 YFSETQ. This CDR3 contains 17 residues. J was trimmed by 2 bases and V by 3 bases; bases with no gene match: 7. The CDR3 nucleotides read TGCGCCAGCAGCTCAGGACTAGCGGGAGTAGGACAAGAGACCCAGTACTTC. This codes for CASSSGLAGVGQETQYF.

This chain uses TRBV5-6 with TRBJ2-3, with TRBD2 identical over 8 bases. V shed 5 bases and J 0 bases; nucleotides not matched to a gene: 2. The CDR3 is made up of 14 amino acids. CDR1 and CDR2 (germline): SGHDT, YYEEEE. In DNA form, the CDR3 reads TGTGCCAGCAGGACTAGCGTTAGCACAGATACGCAGTATTTT. As protein: CASRTSVSTDTQYF.

This clone was recorded a few times. The chain is built from TRBV30 and TRBJ1-2; D gene unclear. V was trimmed by 2 bases and J by 7 bases, leaving 17 bases between them. The CDR3 totals 14 residues. The germline V gene encodes CDR1 GTSNPN and CDR2 SVGIG (reference sequence). The CDR3 sequence: CAWSLSATSFGYTF. The CDR3 nucleotides are TGTGCCTGGAGTTTGTCGGCTACCTCCTTTGGCTACACCTTC.

The CDR3 DNA reads as TGTGCCAGCAGATCACCACGTAGGGGTCCCCAAGAGACCCAGTACTTC. Its protein product is CASRSPRRGPQETQYF. This chain uses TRBV7-9 with TRBJ2-5, with D maybe TRBD1 (5 bases). V was clipped by 6 bases and J by 1 base, with 18 bases between them. The CDR3 spans 16 residues. Germline assignment: CDR1 SEHNR and CDR2 FQNEAQ (reference sequence).

By proportion, this clone is medium-sized. J is TRBJ2-1 and V is TRBV30, with a weak D call TRBD2 (5 bases). The germline gives CDR1 GTSNPN, CDR2 SVGIG (reference sequence). This CDR3 has 13 residues. The V gene lost 4 bases and the J gene lost 5 bases, with 12 bases spanning the gap. The CDR3 nucleotides are TGTGCCTGGAATGCAGGACTTAACAATGAGCAGTTCTTC. Translation: CAWNAGLNNEQFF.

The sample holds a few counts of this clone. The chain links TRBV30 to TRBJ1-3; D not resolved. Trimming left V 2 bases short and J 3 bases short, with 8 bases between. The CDR3 sequence is 13 residues long. The germline V gene has CDR1 GTSNPN and CDR2 SVGIG (reference sequence). CDR3 bases: TGTGCCTGGAGTACGGACGGTGGAAACACCATATATTTT. Translated, it gives CAWSTDGGNTIYF. Complete variable domain (other parts from reference TRBV30 and TRBJ1-3): SQTIHQWPATLVQPVGSPLSLECTVEGTSNPNLYWYRQAAGRGLQLLFYSVGIGQISSEVPQNLSASRPQDRQFILSSKKLLLSDSGFYLCAWSTDGGNTIYFGEGSWLTVV.

The rearrangement joins TRBV29-1 to TRBJ2-7; 9 bases agree with TRBD1. Per the germline V gene, CDR1 is SQVTM and CDR2 is ANQGSEA. The V and J ends lost 0 bases and 1 base, in that order; junction bases with no gene match: 4. There are 15 residues in the CDR3. The CDR3 region is CSVEDETGGSYEQYF. The CDR3 nucleotides read TGCAGCGTTGAAGATGAGACAGGGGGGTCCTACGAGCAGTACTTC.

The chain carries TRBV19 and TRBJ2-5; D is possibly TRBD2 (7 bases). This CDR3 has 13 amino acids. CDR1 is LNHDA, CDR2 SQIVND, per germline (reference sequence). V lost 10 bases, J lost 5 bases, and 17 bases lay in between. The DNA for the CDR3 is TGTGCCACCAAAGGAAAGGGGGGGGAGACCCAGTACTTC. Residues: CATKGKGGETQYF.

This rearrangement joins TRBV5-1 to TRBJ2-3, with 10 nucleotides matching TRBD1. Germline CDR1 is SGHRS and CDR2 is YFSETQ. This CDR3 is 15 amino acids long. The V and J ends lost 4 bases and 3 bases, in that order; junction bases with no gene match: 5. CDR3: CASSLRDRGTDTQYF. In DNA form, the CDR3 reads TGCGCCAGCAGCCTGAGGGACAGGGGAACAGATACGCAGTATTTT. Drawing the rest from reference TRBV5-1 and TRBJ2-3, the complete variable domain is KAGVTQTPRYLIKTRGQQVTLSCSPISGHRSVSWYQQTPGQGLQFLFEYFSETQRNKGNFPGRFSGRQFSNSRSEMNVSTLELGDSALYLCASSLRDRGTDTQYFGPGTRLTVL.

The chain couples TRBV7-3 to TRBJ2-1, with 7 bases aligning to TRBD1. V lost 5 bases and J lost 6; bases outside the gene matches: 10. The CDR3 has 15 amino acids. Germline loops: CDR1 SGHTA, CDR2 FQGTGA. The CDR3 spells CASSDRDRVRNEQFF. The CDR3 coding sequence is TGTGCCAGCAGCGACCGAGACAGGGTTCGCAATGAGCAGTTCTTC.

This CDR3 reads CASSRTTSGGNEQFF. The CDR3, as DNA: TGTGCCAGCAGCCGAACGACTAGCGGGGGCAATGAGCAGTTCTTC. This chain uses TRBV7-9 with TRBJ2-1; 12 bases map to TRBD2. The CDR3 length is 15 residues. Germline loops: CDR1 SEHNR, CDR2 FQNEAQ (reference sequence). The trim removed 5 bases at V and 6 bases at J, leaving 5 bases unmatched.

The chain has TRBV15 and TRBJ2-7, with D possibly TRBD2 on 6 matching bases. Per germline, CDR1 LNHNV and CDR2 YYDKDF (reference sequence). The CDR3 has 15 amino acids. V was clipped by 4 bases and J by 2 bases, with 15 bases between them. As DNA, the CDR3 is TGTGCCACCAGCACCCTGGGGGGACCAGCCTACGAGCAGTACTTC. Its translation is CATSTLGGPAYEQYF.

The V call is TRBV29-1, the J call TRBJ2-2; weak D call: TRBD2 (5 bases). Germline V gene lookup returns CDR1 SQVTM and CDR2 ANQGSEA. With 7 bases removed from V and 7 bases from J, the gap between germline ends came to 16 bases. The CDR3 has 13 residues. The CDR3 region has the DNA TGCAGCGCCCTAAAGTCGGGAAACGGGGAGCTGTTTTTT. Translating it yields CSALKSGNGELFF.

This clone was found many times. V gene TRBV9 combines with J gene TRBJ2-7; 11 positions agree with TRBD2. Germline V gene lookup returns CDR1 SGDLS and CDR2 YYNGEE. Trimming at V came to 3 bases and at J to 3 bases, leaving 5 bases not matched to a gene. The CDR3 length is 15 residues. Here the CDR3 reads CASSAAGTSGYEQYF. The CDR3 nucleotides read TGTGCCAGCAGCGCTGCCGGGACTAGCGGCTACGAGCAGTACTTC.

The rearrangement uses TRBV6-5 and TRBJ1-1, with a possible D match to TRBD1 (5 bases). The CDR3 sequence is 15 residues long. Trimming stripped 9 bases from V and 0 bases from J, with 17 bases between. In germline, CDR1 is MNHEY, CDR2 SVGAGI. CDR3 DNA: TGTGCCAGTGCAACTCCGGGACGTATGAACACTGAAGCTTTCTTT. Its protein product is CASATPGRMNTEAFF.

This chain joins TRBV7-2 and TRBJ1-2; 7 bases align to TRBD1. Germline trimming cut 5 bases from V and 4 bases from J; bases unmatched to any gene: 13. Germline CDR1 is SGHTA and CDR2 is FQGNSA. CDR3 length: 16 residues. CDR3 loop: CASSVTFRGEGYGYTF. The CDR3 DNA reads as TGTGCCAGCAGCGTAACCTTCAGGGGGGAGGGCTATGGCTACACCTTC.

This rearrangement joins TRBV6-1 to TRBJ2-2; maybe TRBD1 (6 bases). The V gene lost 11 bases and the J gene lost 6 bases, with 13 bases spanning the gap. The germline V gene encodes CDR1 MNHNS and CDR2 SASEGT. The CDR3 covers 12 residues. CDR3 DNA: TGTGCCGGGCAAAGGGGGTCCGGGGAGCTGTTTTTT. Amino acids: CAGQRGSGELFF.